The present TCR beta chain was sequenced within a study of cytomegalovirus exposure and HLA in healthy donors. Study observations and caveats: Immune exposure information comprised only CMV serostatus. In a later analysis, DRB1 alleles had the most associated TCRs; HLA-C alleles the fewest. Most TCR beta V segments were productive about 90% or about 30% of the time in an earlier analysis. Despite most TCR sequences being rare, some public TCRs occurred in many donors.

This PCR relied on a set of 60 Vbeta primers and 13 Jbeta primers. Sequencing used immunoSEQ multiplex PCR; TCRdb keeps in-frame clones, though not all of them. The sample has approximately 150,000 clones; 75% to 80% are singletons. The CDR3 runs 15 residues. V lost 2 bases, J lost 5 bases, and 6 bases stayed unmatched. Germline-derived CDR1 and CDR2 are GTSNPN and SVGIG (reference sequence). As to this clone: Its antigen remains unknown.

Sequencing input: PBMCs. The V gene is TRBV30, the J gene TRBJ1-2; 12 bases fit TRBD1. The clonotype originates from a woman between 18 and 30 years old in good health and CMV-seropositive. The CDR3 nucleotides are TGTGCCTGGAGTACACCGGGACAGGGGGCTTATGGCTACACCTTC. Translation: CAWSTPGQGAYGYTF.